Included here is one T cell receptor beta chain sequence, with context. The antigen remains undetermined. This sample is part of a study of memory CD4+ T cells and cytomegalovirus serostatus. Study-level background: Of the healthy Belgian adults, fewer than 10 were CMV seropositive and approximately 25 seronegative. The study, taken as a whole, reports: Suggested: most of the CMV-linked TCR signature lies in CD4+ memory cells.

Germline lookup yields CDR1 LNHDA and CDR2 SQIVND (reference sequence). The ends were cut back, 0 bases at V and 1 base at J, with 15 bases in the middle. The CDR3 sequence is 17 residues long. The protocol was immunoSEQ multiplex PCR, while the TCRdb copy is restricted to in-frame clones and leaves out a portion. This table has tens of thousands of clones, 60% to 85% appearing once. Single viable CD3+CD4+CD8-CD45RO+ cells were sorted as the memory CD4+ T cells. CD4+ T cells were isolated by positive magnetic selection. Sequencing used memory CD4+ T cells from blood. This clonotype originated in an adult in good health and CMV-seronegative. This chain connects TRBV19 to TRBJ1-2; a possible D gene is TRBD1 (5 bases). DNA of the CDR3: TGTGCCAGTAGTATAGATTTGAGAGGCAGGGATAACTATGGCTACACCTTC. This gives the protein CASSIDLRGRDNYGYTF.